Presented here are 4 T cell receptor beta chains from one specimen sequenced in a study of T cells in Graves' hyperthyroidism and ophthalmopathy. Amplification yielded TCR beta CDR3 regions, with RNA transcripts as the source. Researchers ran a first-round RT-PCR on the TCR CDR3 using the HTBI primer set. TCRdb analysed the multiplex PCR reads with MiXCR anew, one entry per CDR3 protein. The table shows 350,000 to 400,000 distinct CDR3 sequences, with 15% to 20% occurring only once. Sequenced sample: blood. The receptors stem from a woman in her late teens or twenties with Graves' hyperthyroidism.

This clonotype appeared many times. This chain joins TRBV6-1 and TRBJ2-7, with D possibly matching TRBD1 (6 bases). This CDR3 comprises 15 residues. V was trimmed by 2 bases and J by 4 bases, leaving 15 bases between them. Germline V lookup: CDR1 MNHNS, CDR2 SASEGT. CDR3 DNA: TGTGCCAGCAGTGAATTACAGGGAGAGTGGTACGAGCAGTACTTC. Translated, it gives CASSELQGEWYEQYF.

This clonotype was detected many times. The chain joins TRBV27 to TRBJ2-7; D might be TRBD1 (6 bases). Germline loops: CDR1 MNHEY, CDR2 SMNVEV (reference sequence). The length of the CDR3 is 14 residues. The germline V and J ends were trimmed by 3 bases and 2 bases, with 11 bases remaining between them. The CDR3: CASSLTGYTYEQYF. The CDR3 DNA sequence: TGTGCCAGCAGTTTGACAGGATATACCTACGAGCAGTACTTC.

The chain carries TRBV20-1 and TRBJ1-2, with TRBD1 as a possible D gene (5 bases). The CDR3 covers 14 residues. Germline assignment: CDR1 DFQATT and CDR2 SNEGSKA (reference sequence). The ends were cut back, 5 bases at V and 5 bases at J, with 18 bases in the middle. CDR3 sequence reads: CSALIVWGRYGYTF. CDR3 DNA: TGCAGTGCTCTGATAGTGTGGGGGAGGTATGGCTACACCTTC.

This clonotype was detected ten times or more. The rearrangement uses TRBV5-5 and TRBJ2-7; D unresolved. The CDR3 is made up of 13 amino acids. CDR1 is SGHKS, CDR2 YYEKEE, per germline (reference sequence). V gave up 3 bases and J gave up 4 bases, with 11 bases separating them. The CDR3: CASSSTPSYEQYF. For the CDR3, the DNA is TGTGCCAGCAGCTCCACCCCCTCTTACGAGCAGTACTTC. The whole variable domain, remainder taken from reference TRBV5-5 and TRBJ2-7, is DAGVTQSPTHLIKTRGQQVTLRCSPISGHKSVSWYQQVLGQGPQFIFQYYEKEERGRGNFPDRFSARQFPNYSSELNVNALLLGDSALYLCASSSTPSYEQYFGPGTRLTVT.